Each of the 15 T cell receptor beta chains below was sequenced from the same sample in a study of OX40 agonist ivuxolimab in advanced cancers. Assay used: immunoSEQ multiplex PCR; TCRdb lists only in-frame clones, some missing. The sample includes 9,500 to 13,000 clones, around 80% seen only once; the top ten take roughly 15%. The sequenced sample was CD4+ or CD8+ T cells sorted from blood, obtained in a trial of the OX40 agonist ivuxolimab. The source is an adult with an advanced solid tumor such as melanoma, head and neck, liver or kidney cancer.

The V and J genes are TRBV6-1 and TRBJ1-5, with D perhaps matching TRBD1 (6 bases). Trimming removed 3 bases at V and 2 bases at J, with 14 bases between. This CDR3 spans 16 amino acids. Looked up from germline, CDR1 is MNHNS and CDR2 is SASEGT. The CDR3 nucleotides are TGTGCCAGCAGTGAGTGGGCAGGGGAGGGCAATCAGCCCCAGCATTTT. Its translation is CASSEWAGEGNQPQHF.

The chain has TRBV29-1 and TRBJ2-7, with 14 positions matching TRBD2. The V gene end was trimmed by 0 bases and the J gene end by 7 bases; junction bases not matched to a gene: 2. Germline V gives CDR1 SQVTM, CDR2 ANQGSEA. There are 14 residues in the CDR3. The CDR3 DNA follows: TGCAGCGTTGAAGAAGGACTAGCGGGAGGAGAGCAGTACTTC. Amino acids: CSVEEGLAGGEQYF.

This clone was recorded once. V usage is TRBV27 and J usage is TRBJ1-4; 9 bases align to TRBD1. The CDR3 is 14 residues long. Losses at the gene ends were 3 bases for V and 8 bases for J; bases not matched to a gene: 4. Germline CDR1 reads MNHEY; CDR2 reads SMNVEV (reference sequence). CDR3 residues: CASSLGTGSEKLFF. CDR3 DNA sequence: TGTGCCAGCAGTTTGGGGACAGGGTCGGAAAAACTGTTTTTT. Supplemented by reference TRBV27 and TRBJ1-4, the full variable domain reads EAQVTQNPRYLITVTGKKLTVTCSQNMNHEYMSWYRQDPGLGLRQIYYSMNVEVTDKGDVPEGYKVSRKEKRNFPLILESPSPNQTSLYFCASSLGTGSEKLFFGSGTQLSVL.

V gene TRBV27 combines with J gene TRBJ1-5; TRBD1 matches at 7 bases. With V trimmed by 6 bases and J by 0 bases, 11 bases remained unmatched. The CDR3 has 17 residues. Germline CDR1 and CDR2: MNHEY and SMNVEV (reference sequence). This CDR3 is CASRPYGQDYSNQPQHF. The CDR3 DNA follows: TGTGCCAGCAGACCATACGGACAGGACTATAGCAATCAGCCCCAGCATTTT.

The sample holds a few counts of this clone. CDR3 protein: CASSQEGREWYF. The CDR3 DNA reads TGCGCCAGCAGCCAAGAGGGCAGGGAATGGTACTTC. V is TRBV4-1 and J is TRBJ2-7, with D possibly matching TRBD1 (5 bases). This CDR3 spans 12 amino acids. From germline, CDR1 is MGHRA and CDR2 YSYEKL. V lost 0 bases, J lost 12 bases, and 12 bases lay in between.

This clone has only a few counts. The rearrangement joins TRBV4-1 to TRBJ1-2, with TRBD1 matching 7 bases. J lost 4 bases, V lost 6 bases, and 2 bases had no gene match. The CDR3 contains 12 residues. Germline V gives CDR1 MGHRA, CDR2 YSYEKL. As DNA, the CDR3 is TGCGCCAGCAGGGGACAGAGCTATGGCTACACCTTC. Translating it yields CASRGQSYGYTF.

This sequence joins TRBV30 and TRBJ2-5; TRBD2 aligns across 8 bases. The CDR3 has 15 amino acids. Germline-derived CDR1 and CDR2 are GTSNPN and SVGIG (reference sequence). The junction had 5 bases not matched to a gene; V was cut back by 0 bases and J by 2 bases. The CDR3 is CAWSVGIAGQETQYF. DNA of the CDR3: TGTGCCTGGAGTGTCGGAATAGCGGGGCAAGAGACCCAGTACTTC.

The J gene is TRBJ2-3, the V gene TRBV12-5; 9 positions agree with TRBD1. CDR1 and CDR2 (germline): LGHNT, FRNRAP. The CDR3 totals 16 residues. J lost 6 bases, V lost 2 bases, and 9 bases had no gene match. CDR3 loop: CASGLWTGAGRDTQYF. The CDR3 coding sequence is TGTGCTAGTGGTTTGTGGACAGGGGCAGGGCGGGATACGCAGTATTTT.

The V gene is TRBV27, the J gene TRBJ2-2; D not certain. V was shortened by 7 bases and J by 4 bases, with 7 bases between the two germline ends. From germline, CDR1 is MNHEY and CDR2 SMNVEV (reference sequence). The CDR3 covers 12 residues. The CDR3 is CASIGVTGELFF. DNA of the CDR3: TGTGCCAGCATAGGTGTCACCGGGGAGCTGTTTTTT.

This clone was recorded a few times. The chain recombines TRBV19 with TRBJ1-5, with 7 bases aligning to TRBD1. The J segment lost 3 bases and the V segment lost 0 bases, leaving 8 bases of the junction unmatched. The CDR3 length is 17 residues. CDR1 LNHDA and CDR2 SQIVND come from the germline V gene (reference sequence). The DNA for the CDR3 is TGTGCCAGTAGTATAGAGACCGGGACAGTCTACAATCAGCCCCAGCATTTT. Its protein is CASSIETGTVYNQPQHF. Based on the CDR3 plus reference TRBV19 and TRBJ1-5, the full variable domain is DGGITQSPKYLFRKEGQNVTLSCEQNLNHDAMYWYRQDPGQGLRLIYYSQIVNDFQKGDIAEGYSVSREKKESFPLTVTSAQKNPTAFYLCASSIETGTVYNQPQHFGDGTRLSIL.

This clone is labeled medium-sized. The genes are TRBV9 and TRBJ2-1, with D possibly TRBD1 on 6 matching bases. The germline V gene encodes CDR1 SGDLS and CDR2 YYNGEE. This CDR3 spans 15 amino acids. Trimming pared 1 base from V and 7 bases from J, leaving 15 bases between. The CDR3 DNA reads TGTGCCAGCAGCGTATTTATAGGACAGCCAAATGAGCAGTTCTTC. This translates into CASSVFIGQPNEQFF.

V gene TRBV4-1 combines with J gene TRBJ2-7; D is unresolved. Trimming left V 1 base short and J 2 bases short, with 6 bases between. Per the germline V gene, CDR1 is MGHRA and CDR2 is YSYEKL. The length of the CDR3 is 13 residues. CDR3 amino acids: CASSQVGTYEQYF. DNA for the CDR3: TGCGCCAGCAGCCAAGTAGGCACCTACGAGCAGTACTTC.

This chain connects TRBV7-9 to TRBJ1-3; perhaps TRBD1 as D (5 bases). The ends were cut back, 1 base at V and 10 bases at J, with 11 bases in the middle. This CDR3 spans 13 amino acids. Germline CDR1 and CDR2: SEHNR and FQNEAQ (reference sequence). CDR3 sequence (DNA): TGTGCCAGCAGCTTAGAAGGGGTCGGAACCATATATTTT. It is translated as CASSLEGVGTIYF.

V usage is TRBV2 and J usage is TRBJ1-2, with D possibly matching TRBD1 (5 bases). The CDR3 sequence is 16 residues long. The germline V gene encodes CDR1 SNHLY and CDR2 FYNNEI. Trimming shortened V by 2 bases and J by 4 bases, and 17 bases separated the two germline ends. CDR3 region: CASSESGPTVSYGYTF. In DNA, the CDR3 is TGTGCCAGCAGTGAATCGGGGCCCACGGTATCCTATGGCTACACCTTC. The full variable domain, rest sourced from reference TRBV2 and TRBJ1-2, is EPEVTQTPSHQVTQMGQEVILRCVPISNHLYFYWYRQILGQKVEFLVSFYNNEISEKSEIFDDQFSVERPDGSNFTLKIRSTKLEDSAMYFCASSESGPTVSYGYTFGSGTRLTVV.

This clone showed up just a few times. CDR3 nucleotides: TGTGCCAGCAGAGGCCAGGGGGGCGGGGAGCTGTTTTTT. It translates to CASRGQGGGELFF. This rearrangement joins TRBV2 to TRBJ2-2, with TRBD1 as a possible D gene (7 bases). The V end was cut by 6 bases, the J end by 7 bases, with 12 bases between. The CDR3 has 13 amino acids. Germline CDR1 SNHLY, CDR2 FYNNEI. Full variable domain (remainder filled in from reference TRBV2 and TRBJ2-2): EPEVTQTPSHQVTQMGQEVILRCVPISNHLYFYWYRQILGQKVEFLVSFYNNEISEKSEIFDDQFSVERPDGSNFTLKIRSTKLEDSAMYFCASRGQGGGELFFGEGSRLTVL.